Each of the 28 T cell receptor beta chains below was sequenced from the same sample in a study of Ad26.COV2.S vaccination and SARS-CoV-2 variants. Treatment denoted: about 20 received Ad26.COV2.S at low or high dose, single or two shots; roughly five received placebo; per-sample allocation not given. After the first vaccine or placebo injection, samples were drawn on day 63. Profiling relied on immunoSEQ multiplex PCR, and the TCRdb table lists in-frame clones only, not all of them. The profile covers about 350,000 clones, with roughly 90% appearing a single time and about 5% taken by the ten largest. Specimen: peripheral blood, collected in a trial of Ad26.COV2.S vaccine versus placebo. The receptors derive from a person between 18 and 59 years old who received the Ad26.COV2.S COVID-19 vaccine or a placebo.

The chain carries TRBV6-5 and TRBJ2-7; 9 positions match TRBD1. Per the germline V gene, CDR1 is MNHEY and CDR2 is SVGAGI. This CDR3 spans 14 amino acids. The V and J ends lost 6 bases and 7 bases, in that order; junction bases with no gene match: 10. The CDR3 reads CASRGSGTGFEQYF. CDR3 bases: TGTGCCAGCAGAGGATCCGGGACAGGGTTTGAGCAGTACTTC.

V and J are TRBV19 and TRBJ2-7; D may be TRBD2 (5 bases). Germline V gene lookup returns CDR1 LNHDA and CDR2 SQIVND (reference sequence). This CDR3 has 12 residues. Trimming removed 5 bases from V and 7 bases from J, with 12 bases in between. The CDR3 reads CASSDSPGEQYF. CDR3 DNA: TGTGCCAGTAGTGACTCCCCGGGGGAGCAGTACTTC.

The chain employs TRBV5-1 and TRBJ1-1; D is perhaps TRBD1 (5 bases). V lost 4 bases, J lost 3 bases, and 16 bases lay in between. The CDR3 sequence is 15 residues long. Germline CDR1 and CDR2: SGHRS and YFSETQ. CDR3 amino acids: CASSPEVRGYTEAFF. The CDR3 nucleotides are TGCGCCAGCAGCCCCGAGGTCCGGGGGTACACTGAAGCTTTCTTT.

This clone was found once. The chain recombines TRBV6-5 with TRBJ2-1, with D unresolved. V was cut by 2 bases and J by 4 bases, with 6 bases left in between. This CDR3 contains 13 residues. Looked up from germline, CDR1 is MNHEY and CDR2 is SVGAGI. In DNA form, the CDR3 reads TGTGCCAGCAGTTACGTCCCGTACAATGAGCAGTTCTTC. Translating gives CASSYVPYNEQFF.

This clone was observed once. This chain uses TRBV2 with TRBJ1-6, with D unclear. The V and J ends lost 2 bases and 0 bases respectively, with 5 bases between them. Germline V gene lookup returns CDR1 SNHLY and CDR2 FYNNEI. The CDR3 length is 15 residues. This chain's CDR3 is CASSELLSYNSPLHF. The CDR3 region has the DNA TGTGCCAGCAGTGAATTGCTCTCCTATAATTCACCCCTCCACTTT.

The chain has TRBV19 and TRBJ2-5, with D possibly matching TRBD1 (6 bases). Trimming took 2 bases from V and 4 from J, leaving 8 bases between them. Germline CDR1 reads LNHDA; CDR2 reads SQIVND (reference sequence). This CDR3 spans 13 amino acids. CDR3 bases: TGTGCCAGTAGTATAAAGGACAGAGAGACCCAGTACTTC. This gives the protein CASSIKDRETQYF.

The chain combines TRBV7-6 with TRBJ1-3; D is possibly TRBD1 (6 bases). With 5 bases removed from V and 0 bases from J, the gap between germline ends came to 23 bases. CDR3 length: 19 amino acids. Germline V gene sequence: CDR1 SGHVS, CDR2 FNYEAQ. CDR3 loop: CASSKLGGQGTSSGNTIYF. The CDR3 nucleotides read TGTGCCAGCAGCAAATTAGGGGGGCAGGGGACGAGCTCTGGAAACACCATATATTTT.

V is TRBV19 and J is TRBJ1-4, with 7 bases fitting TRBD1. Trimming took 4 bases from V and 8 from J; bases not matched to a gene: 10. This CDR3 contains 15 residues. Per germline, CDR1 LNHDA and CDR2 SQIVND (reference sequence). The CDR3 region is CASSRAQGVREKLFF. CDR3 nucleotides: TGTGCCAGTAGTAGAGCTCAGGGGGTGAGGGAAAAACTGTTTTTT.

This rearrangement joins TRBV4-1 to TRBJ2-3; D might be TRBD1 or TRBD2, each matching 5 bases. The germline CDR1 and CDR2 sequences are MGHRA and YSYEKL. V was cut by 1 base and J by 0 bases, with 17 bases left in between. The CDR3 consists of 18 residues. The CDR3 is CASSQVIHGTASTDTQYF. In nucleotides, the CDR3 is TGCGCCAGCAGCCAAGTTATCCACGGGACCGCTAGCACAGATACGCAGTATTTT.

The rearrangement joins TRBV5-4 to TRBJ2-3; 11 bases are a match to TRBD2. There are 16 residues in the CDR3. CDR1 is SGHNT and CDR2 is YYREEE in the germline V gene (reference sequence). Losses at the gene ends were 6 bases for V and 0 bases for J; bases not matched to a gene: 6. The chain's CDR3 is CASTPGLAASTDTQYF. In DNA, the CDR3 is TGTGCCAGCACGCCGGGACTAGCGGCTAGCACAGATACGCAGTATTTT.

This clone has only one observation. The J gene is TRBJ2-5, the V gene TRBV30; the D gene is possibly TRBD1 (5 bases). Trimming left V 2 bases short and J 1 base short, with 8 bases between. This CDR3 region has 13 residues. Per germline, CDR1 GTSNPN and CDR2 SVGIG (reference sequence). The CDR3 protein is CAWSQGVQETQYF. The CDR3 DNA follows: TGTGCCTGGAGTCAAGGGGTCCAAGAGACCCAGTACTTC.

This chain connects TRBV6-2 or TRBV6-3 to TRBJ2-3, with 12 nucleotides matching TRBD2. V trimming: 2 bases; J trimming: 2 bases; junction bases outside the gene matches: 14. This CDR3 is 20 amino acids long. Germline V gives CDR1 MNHEY, CDR2 SVGEGT. The CDR3 DNA is TGTGCCAGCAGTTACACCTACAGGGCGCTAGCGGGGGGGCTCACAGATACGCAGTATTTT. It encodes CASSYTYRALAGGLTDTQYF.

DNA for the CDR3: TGTGCCATCAGTGATTCCCAACGGGTCGGCTACAATGAGCAGTTCTTC. Protein: CAISDSQRVGYNEQFF. The chain couples TRBV10-3 to TRBJ2-1, with D uncertain. The CDR3 runs to 16 residues. Trimming removed 3 bases from V and 3 bases from J, with 15 bases in between. CDR1 and CDR2 from the germline V gene are ENHRY and SYGVKD.

This clone was detected once. The chain carries TRBV4-1 and TRBJ2-1, with D possibly matching TRBD2 (6 bases). The CDR3 covers 15 residues. The V and J ends lost 3 bases and 5 bases respectively, with 14 bases between them. CDR1 MGHRA and CDR2 YSYEKL come from the germline V gene. CDR3 sequence reads: CASSHQRRGNNEQFF. The CDR3 DNA reads as TGCGCCAGCAGCCATCAAAGACGGGGGAACAATGAGCAGTTCTTC.

The chain couples TRBV7-3 to TRBJ2-3, with TRBD2 matching over 8 bases. There are 18 residues in the CDR3. The trim removed 5 bases at V and 2 bases at J, leaving 15 bases unmatched. Germline CDR1 is SGHTA and CDR2 is FQGTGA. CDR3 nucleotide sequence: TGTGCCAGCAGCCGACTAGCGAATTACAGCCCAATCACAGATACGCAGTATTTT. Protein product: CASSRLANYSPITDTQYF.

This rearrangement joins TRBV19 to TRBJ2-1; TRBD2 matches 13 bases. Germline CDR1 is LNHDA and CDR2 is SQIVND (reference sequence). V lost 5 bases and J lost 10; bases outside the gene matches: 14. There are 17 residues in the CDR3. CDR3 loop: CASSSQTSGRASWEQFF. The CDR3 nucleotides are TGTGCCAGTAGTTCCCAAACTAGCGGGAGGGCCTCCTGGGAGCAGTTCTTC. Drawing the rest from reference TRBV19 and TRBJ2-1, the complete variable domain is DGGITQSPKYLFRKEGQNVTLSCEQNLNHDAMYWYRQDPGQGLRLIYYSQIVNDFQKGDIAEGYSVSREKKESFPLTVTSAQKNPTAFYLCASSSQTSGRASWEQFFGPGTRLTVL.

The chain links TRBV11-3 to TRBJ2-7; no reliable D call. The germline gives CDR1 SGHNT, CDR2 YENEEA. Trimming cost V 5 bases and J 3 bases, with 14 bases left between them. This CDR3 is built from 14 residues. The CDR3 DNA sequence: TGTGCCAGCAGCCTAAGGCAGGAACTCTACGAGCAGTACTTC. Translation gives CASSLRQELYEQYF.

The rearrangement uses TRBV5-6 and TRBJ2-2; D ambiguous. Trimming removed 4 bases at V and 5 bases at J, with 9 bases between. The CDR3 extends over 13 amino acids. CDR1 and CDR2 from the germline V gene are SGHDT and YYEEEE. CDR3 sequence (DNA): TGTGCCAGCAGCCAAGGGTGGACCGGGGAGCTGTTTTTT. Translation gives CASSQGWTGELFF. Supplemented by reference TRBV5-6 and TRBJ2-2, the full variable domain reads DAGVTQSPTHLIKTRGQQVTLRCSPKSGHDTVSWYQQALGQGPQFIFQYYEEEERQRGNFPDRFSGHQFPNYSSELNVNALLLGDSALYLCASSQGWTGELFFGEGSRLTVL.

The J gene is TRBJ1-5, the V gene TRBV6-1; D not resolved. Trimming removed 3 bases from V and 3 bases from J, with 6 bases in between. This CDR3 region has 13 residues. Germline lookup yields CDR1 MNHNS and CDR2 SASEGT. The CDR3 region has the DNA TGTGCCAGCAGTGAGGTTTTCAATCAGCCCCAGCATTTT. Protein: CASSEVFNQPQHF.

The rearrangement links TRBV5-1 to TRBJ2-5; TRBD1 matches at 9 bases. Germline trimming cut 1 base from V and 3 bases from J; bases unmatched to any gene: 7. Germline assignment: CDR1 SGHRS and CDR2 YFSETQ. This CDR3 is built from 16 residues. The CDR3, as DNA: TGCGCCAGCAGCTTGACAGTGACAGGGGGAGAAGAGACCCAGTACTTC. Protein product: CASSLTVTGGEETQYF.

This chain links TRBV7-9 with TRBJ1-1; a weak D match, TRBD1 (5 bases). The germline V gene has CDR1 SEHNR and CDR2 FQNEAQ (reference sequence). Deletions cut 1 base from V and 5 bases from J, with 14 bases between. The CDR3 has 15 amino acids. As DNA, the CDR3 is TGTGCCAGCAGCTTAGGTCTGGGGGAAGGGACTGAAGCTTTCTTT. Translated, it gives CASSLGLGEGTEAFF. Complete variable domain (other parts from reference TRBV7-9 and TRBJ1-1): DTGVSQNPRHKITKRGQNVTFRCDPISEHNRLYWYRQTLGQGPEFLTYFQNEAQLEKSRLLSDRFSAERPKGSFSTLEIQRTEQGDSAMYLCASSLGLGEGTEAFFGQGTRLTVV.

The chain employs TRBV6-5 and TRBJ2-3, with 7 bases fitting TRBD1. CDR1 is MNHEY, CDR2 SVGAGI, per germline. The CDR3 covers 15 residues. Germline trimming cut 2 bases from V and 0 bases from J; bases unmatched to any gene: 2. The CDR3 reads CASSYDRVSTDTQYF. The CDR3 DNA is TGTGCCAGCAGTTACGACAGGGTGAGCACAGATACGCAGTATTTT.

The rearrangement joins TRBV21-1 to TRBJ2-3; the table's D call, TRBD1, was not checked against the DNA. TRBV21-1 is annotated as a pseudogene. CDR3 length equals 17 residues. CDR3 region: CASSKGGAPEFGYTQYF. CDR3 nucleotide sequence: TGTGCCAGCAGCAAAGGTGGGGCGCCCGAGTTTGGGTATACGCAGTATTTT.

The chain couples TRBV11-2 to TRBJ2-1; possible D gene TRBD1, 5 bases. The germline CDR1 and CDR2 sequences are SGHAT and FQNNGV. This CDR3 region has 13 residues. Trimming removed 4 bases at V and 6 bases at J, with 10 bases between. CDR3 nucleotide sequence: TGTGCCAGCAGCTCATACAGGAGCAATGAGCAGTTCTTC. Translating gives CASSSYRSNEQFF. Drawing the rest from reference TRBV11-2 and TRBJ2-1, the complete variable domain is EAGVAQSPRYKIIEKRQSVAFWCNPISGHATLYWYQQILGQGPKLLIQFQNNGVVDDSQLPKDRFSAERLKGVDSTLKIQPAKLEDSAVYLCASSSYRSNEQFFGPGTRLTVL.

The chain recombines TRBV2 with TRBJ1-1; no definite D call. The germline V gene has CDR1 SNHLY and CDR2 FYNNEI. The CDR3 is 15 amino acids. V dropped 2 bases and J dropped 0 bases, with 10 bases sitting between them. Here the CDR3 DNA reads TGTGCCAGCAGTGAATGGCGAGTTATGAACACTGAAGCTTTCTTT. It codes for CASSEWRVMNTEAFF.

CDR3 amino acids: CASSYPRTRANEQFF. In DNA, the CDR3 is TGTGCCAGCAGTTACCCACGGACTAGGGCAAATGAGCAGTTCTTC. V usage is TRBV6-6 and J usage is TRBJ2-1; 7 nucleotides line up with TRBD2. This CDR3 is 15 amino acids long. J gave up 7 bases and V 2 bases, and 8 bases lay outside the gene matches. Germline CDR1 and CDR2: MNHNY and SVGAGI (reference sequence).

This clone was recorded many times. V usage is TRBV12-3 or TRBV12-4 and J usage is TRBJ2-1; no clear D. This CDR3 has 13 residues. The germline V and J ends were trimmed by 1 base and 9 bases, with 10 bases remaining between them. The CDR3 nucleotides read TGTGCCAGCAGTTTAGTGGGCGGCGGTGAGCAGTTCTTC. Translating it yields CASSLVGGGEQFF.

This rearrangement joins TRBV2 to TRBJ1-5; TRBD1 agrees at 8 bases. CDR3 size: 15 residues. V lost 1 base to trimming and J lost 9 bases; unmatched junction nucleotides: 8. Germline CDR1 is SNHLY and CDR2 is FYNNEI. The CDR3 bases are TGTGCCAGCAGTGAAGAAGGGACAGGCTATTCGCCCCAGCATTTT. Protein sequence: CASSEEGTGYSPQHF.